One sample yielded the 6 T cell receptor beta chains listed below, sequenced in a study of cytomegalovirus exposure and HLA in healthy donors. PCR was performed using 60 Vbeta and 13 Jbeta primers. TCRdb keeps only in-frame clones here, not all; method: immunoSEQ multiplex PCR. The table records 150,000 to 200,000 clones, around 76% of them present only once. The sample was PBMCs. These receptor sequences come from a female donor in good health and CMV-seronegative.

This chain uses TRBV7-2 with TRBJ2-7, with D tentatively TRBD2 (6 bases). This CDR3 spans 14 amino acids. The germline V gene has CDR1 SGHTA and CDR2 FQGNSA. Trimming shortened V by 7 bases and J by 0 bases, and 13 bases separated the two germline ends. CDR3 DNA: TGTGCCAGCACCCGCGGGGACTTCTCCTACGAGCAGTACTTC. Residues: CASTRGDFSYEQYF.

CDR3 loop: CASSLGQGANGYTF. Written as DNA, the CDR3 is TGCGCCAGCAGCCTGGGACAGGGGGCAAATGGCTACACCTTC. The J gene is TRBJ1-2, the V gene TRBV5-1, with TRBD1 matching 12 bases. CDR1 SGHRS and CDR2 YFSETQ come from the germline V gene. The CDR3 length is 14 residues. The ends lost 4 bases at V and 6 bases at J; junction bases unmatched: 4.

The chain combines TRBV13 with TRBJ2-3, with 9 bases matching TRBD2. In germline, CDR1 is PRHDT, CDR2 FYEKMQ (reference sequence). Unmatched junction bases numbered 9, after V lost 5 bases and J lost 3 bases. The CDR3 contains 16 residues. The CDR3: CASSHVSGRRTDTQYF. The CDR3 region has the DNA TGTGCCAGCAGCCATGTTAGCGGGAGAAGGACAGATACGCAGTATTTT.

The chain joins TRBV30 to TRBJ1-1; D possibly corresponds to TRBD1 (5 bases). The CDR3 loop spans 12 amino acids. CDR1 and CDR2 from the germline V gene are GTSNPN and SVGIG (reference sequence). Trimming removed 1 base at V and 7 bases at J, with 10 bases between. CDR3 loop: CAWSDQRGEAFF. DNA for the CDR3: TGTGCCTGGAGTGACCAAAGGGGTGAAGCTTTCTTT.

The chain is built from TRBV18 and TRBJ1-2; 11 bases align to TRBD1. The CDR3 is 15 residues long. Trimming at V came to 3 bases and at J to 3 bases, leaving 3 bases not matched to a gene. Germline V gives CDR1 KGHSH, CDR2 LQKENI. The CDR3 sequence: CASSPGQGADYGYTF. CDR3 sequence (DNA): TGTGCCAGCTCACCCGGACAGGGGGCGGACTATGGCTACACCTTC.

The chain has TRBV6-1 and TRBJ1-2, with D maybe TRBD1 (5 bases). In germline, CDR1 is MNHNS, CDR2 SASEGT. This CDR3 region has 14 residues. Trimming took off 7 bases at V and 1 base at J, with 13 bases between the two ends. The CDR3 spells CASTKRGLNYGYTF. As DNA, the CDR3 is TGTGCCAGCACCAAAAGGGGCCTTAACTATGGCTACACCTTC.